This T cell receptor beta chain was sequenced during a study of cytomegalovirus exposure and HLA in healthy donors. The overall study: The same platform was used for the roughly 120 validation repertoires as for the 666 first-cohort repertoires, as reported in a later analysis.

Trimming left V 0 bases short and J 8 bases short, with 16 bases between. Germline CDR1 reads MNHEY; CDR2 reads SVGAGI. This CDR3 is built from 15 residues. TCRdb's table, derived via immunoSEQ multiplex PCR, lists solely in-frame clones and lacks some. The data contain roughly 200,000 clones, approximately 86% of them singletons. As concerns this clone: Its antigen is currently unknown.

Notes on the study in general: In vitro work confirmed that three CMV-associated chains recognize CMV antigens. Within the 90 to 150 validation repertoires, first-cohort TCR clusters tended to co-occur, according to a later analysis.

The sequenced sample was PBMCs. This rearrangement joins TRBV6-5 to TRBJ1-2, with D uncertain. This sequence originates from a man aged 30 to 45 in good health and CMV-seropositive. The CDR3 DNA sequence: TGTGCCAGCAGTTACTCTTTACGAGAAGGTTACGGCTACACCTTC. It specifies CASSYSLREGYGYTF.